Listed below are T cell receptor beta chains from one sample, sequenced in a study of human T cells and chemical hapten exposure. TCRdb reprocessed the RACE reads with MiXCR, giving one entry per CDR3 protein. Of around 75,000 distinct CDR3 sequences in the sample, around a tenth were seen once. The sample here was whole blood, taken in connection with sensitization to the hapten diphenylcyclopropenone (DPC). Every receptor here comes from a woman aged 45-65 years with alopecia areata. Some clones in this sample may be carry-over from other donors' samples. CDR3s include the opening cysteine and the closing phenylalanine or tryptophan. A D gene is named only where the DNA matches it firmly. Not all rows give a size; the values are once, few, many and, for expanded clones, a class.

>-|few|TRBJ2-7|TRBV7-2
TGTGCCAGCAGCCCCGCCGGGCAGTCCTACGAGCAGTACTTC
CASSPAGQSYEQYF
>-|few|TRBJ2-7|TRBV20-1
TGCAGTGCTGGGCCCAGCAGCCCTAGCGCGAGCCACGAGCAGTACTTC
CSAGPSSPSASHEQYF
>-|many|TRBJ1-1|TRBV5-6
TGTGCCAGCAGCGGTGGACTCGGTGACAGGCCAAAAGCTTTCTTT
CASSGGLGDRPKAFF
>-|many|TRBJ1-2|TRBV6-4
TGTGCCAGCAGTTTTAATCCAGCGACGGAGAACTATGGCTACACCTTC
CASSFNPATENYGYTF
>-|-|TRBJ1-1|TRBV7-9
TGTGCCAGCAGCTTCGGTGGACGCGGGGTAGAAGCTTTCTTT
CASSFGGRGVEAFF
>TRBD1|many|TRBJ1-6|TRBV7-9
TGTGCCAGCAGCTTAGCGGACAGGGGGTATAATTCACCCCTCCACTTT
CASSLADRGYNSPLHF
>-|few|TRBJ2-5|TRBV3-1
TGTGCCAGCAGCCAAGATTCTGTCCAAGAGACCCAGTACTTC
CASSQDSVQETQYF
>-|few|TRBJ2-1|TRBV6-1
TGTGCCAGCCTTTGGGCAGACGCCCACAATGAGCAGTTCTTC
CASLWADAHNEQFF
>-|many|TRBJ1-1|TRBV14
TGTGCCAGCAGCCAGTATAGGCTTTCGTCTTTTAGGAAGAACACTGAAGCTTTCTTT
CASSQYRLSSFRKNTEAFF
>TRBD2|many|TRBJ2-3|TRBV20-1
TGCAGTGCTTCTACGGGACTAGCGGGCACAGATACGCAGTATTTT
CSASTGLAGTDTQYF
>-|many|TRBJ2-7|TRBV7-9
TGTGCCAGCAGCTTAGAGGATCACGGAGACTACGAGCAGTACTTC
CASSLEDHGDYEQYF
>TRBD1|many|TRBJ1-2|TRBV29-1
TGCAGCGTTGAATACCCGGACAGGGCGGGGGTCTATGGCTACACCTTC
CSVEYPDRAGVYGYTF
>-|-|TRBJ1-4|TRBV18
TGTGCCAGCTCACCATTGGGGACTAATGAAAAACTGTTTTTT
CASSPLGTNEKLFF
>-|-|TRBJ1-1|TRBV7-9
TGTGCCAGCAGCCCTCTCGGGATGGGCATTAGAGCTTTCTTT
CASSPLGMGIRAFF
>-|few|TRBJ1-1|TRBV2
TGTGCCAGCAGCGTTCTCTTGAACACTGAAGCTTTCTTT
CASSVLLNTEAFF
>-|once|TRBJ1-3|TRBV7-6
TGTGTCAGCAGCTCCGCATCATTAGACTCTGGAAACACCATATATTTT
CVSSSASLDSGNTIYF
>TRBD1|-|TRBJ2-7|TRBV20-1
TGCAGTGCTAGAGATCCCGCAGGGGGAGTCTACGAGCAGTACTTC
CSARDPAGGVYEQYF
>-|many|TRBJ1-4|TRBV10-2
TGCGCCAGCAGTGAGAGGGCGCGTGAAAAACTGTTTTTT
CASSERAREKLFF
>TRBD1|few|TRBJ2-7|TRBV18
TGTGCCAGCTCACCACAGGGACAGGGTACCCACGAGCAGTACTTC
CASSPQGQGTHEQYF
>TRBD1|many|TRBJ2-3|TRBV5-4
TGTGCCAGCAGCATCGACAGGGTTTCAGATACGCAGTATTTT
CASSIDRVSDTQYF
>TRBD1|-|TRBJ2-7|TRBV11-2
TGTGCCAGCAGCTGGACAGGGGGCCGAAGCGGGAGTGGGTACTACGAGCAGTACTTC
CASSWTGGRSGSGYYEQYF
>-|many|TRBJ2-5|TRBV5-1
TGCGCCAGCAGCTTGGGCAAGGAAGAGACCCAGTACTTC
CASSLGKEETQYF
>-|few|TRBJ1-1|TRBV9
TGTGCCAGCAGAGGTGGGGGGAACACTGAAGCTTTCTTT
CASRGGGNTEAFF